What follows describes a single T cell receptor beta chain. The record originates from a study of CD8 T cells in Susac syndrome. Reverse transcription used roughly 0.45 to 1 ug RNA and random hexamers. Amplification of TCR beta CDR3 spanned 54 Vbeta and 13 Jbeta via immunoSEQ multiplex PCR. MiXCR, run by TCRdb on the immunoSEQ multiplex PCR reads, gives a single entry per CDR3 protein. The profile shows about 89,000 distinct CDR3 sequences, roughly 93% of them singletons. CDR3 size: 13 residues. J gave up 3 bases and V 5 bases, and 6 bases lay outside the gene matches. Germline values: CDR1 DFQATT, CDR2 SNEGSKA (reference sequence).

Sequencing input: CD8+ T cells from PBMCs. The chain carries TRBV20-1 and TRBJ1-2; 7 bases fit TRBD1. The TCR sequence derives from a human donor in good health. The CDR3 is CSAPRTGYYGYTF. The CDR3 DNA is TGCAGTGCTCCGAGGACAGGCTACTATGGCTACACCTTC.